The 21 T cell receptor beta chains below all came from one sample that was sequenced in a study of blood T cells in healthy people across ages. For the second PCR, which ran for about 6 to 11 cycles, a sample-barcoded 5' primer and a J-beta primer mix were used. TCRdb re-derived calls from the 5' RACE reads in MiXCR, one entry per CDR3 protein. The sample includes about 1.8 million distinct CDR3 sequences, 40% to 55% seen only once; the top ten take less than 2.5%. The sequenced sample was blood. These receptors were obtained from a woman aged 35 to 49 in good health.

This chain joins TRBV27 and TRBJ2-1; D unresolved. Germline CDR1 MNHEY, CDR2 SMNVEV (reference sequence). V was pared by 7 bases and J by 4 bases, with 11 bases between. This CDR3 has 13 amino acids. The CDR3 DNA reads as TGTGCCAGCACCACCCTCGCTTACAATGAGCAGTTCTTC. Encoded protein: CASTTLAYNEQFF.

This chain uses TRBV6-6 with TRBJ1-2; D not certain. Deletions cut 6 bases from V and 8 bases from J, with 10 bases between. CDR3 length: 11 amino acids. The germline V gene encodes CDR1 MNHNY and CDR2 SVGAGI (reference sequence). CDR3 in amino acids: CASRARSGYTF. The DNA for the CDR3 is TGTGCCAGCAGAGCCCGGAGCGGCTACACCTTC.

Regarding this clonotype: One end of the junction is discordant with germline, which a read error may explain. J is TRBJ1-2 and V is TRBV5-1, with D possibly being TRBD1 (6 bases). The CDR3 loop spans 14 amino acids. CDR1 is SGHRS and CDR2 is YFSETQ in the germline V gene. This CDR3 is CANSLGQGPPRYTF. CDR3 coding DNA: TGCGCCAACAGCTTGGGGCAGGGGCCGCCCCGCTACACCTTC.

The V gene is TRBV7-3, the J gene TRBJ2-2; D gene unclear. This CDR3 is built from 14 residues. Trimming took off 2 bases at V and 4 bases at J, with 8 bases between the two ends. Looked up from germline, CDR1 is SGHTA and CDR2 is FQGTGA. The CDR3 DNA reads TGTGCCAGCAGCTTACGCCCGTTCACCGGGGAGCTGTTTTTT. Translating it yields CASSLRPFTGELFF.

This chain connects TRBV6-2 or TRBV6-3 to TRBJ2-1; TRBD1 agrees at 7 bases. V trimming: 10 bases; J trimming: 7 bases; junction bases outside the gene matches: 16. The germline CDR1 and CDR2 sequences are MNHEY and SVGEGT. This CDR3 region has 15 residues. CDR3 region: CATTAGDRAGNEQFF. The CDR3 nucleotides are TGTGCCACCACGGCGGGTGACAGGGCTGGGAATGAGCAGTTCTTC.

This rearrangement joins TRBV7-8 to TRBJ2-3, with D possibly matching TRBD1 (7 bases). The germline V gene has CDR1 SGHVS and CDR2 FQNEAQ. CDR3 length: 15 amino acids. The ends were cut back, 1 base at V and 8 bases at J, with 16 bases in the middle. The CDR3 loop reads CASSLEPGGGGTQYF. The CDR3 DNA is TGTGCCAGCAGCTTAGAGCCAGGGGGAGGAGGTACGCAGTATTTT.

This clonotype was seen just once. The chain combines TRBV2 with TRBJ1-2; D gene ambiguous. CDR1 SNHLY and CDR2 FYNNEI come from the germline V gene. V was clipped by 4 bases and J by 6 bases, with 12 bases between them. The CDR3 is made up of 13 amino acids. CDR3: CASSVDGNDGYTF. The CDR3 coding sequence is TGTGCCAGCAGTGTTGACGGGAACGATGGCTACACCTTC.

In the case of this clonotype: One end of the junction does not line up with germline, which may come from a read error. The J gene is TRBJ2-5, the V gene TRBV7-7; 15 bases agree with TRBD2. Germline V gene lookup returns CDR1 SSHAT and CDR2 FNYEAQ (reference sequence). The CDR3 totals 18 residues. Here the CDR3 reads CASSLGLAGGGQIETQYF. The CDR3 DNA is TGTGCTAGCAGCCTGGGACTAGCGGGGGGCGGACAGATAGAGACCCAGTACTTC.

The rearrangement joins TRBV5-1 to TRBJ2-6; TRBD1 might be the D (6 bases). This CDR3 is 15 amino acids long. CDR1 is SGHRS and CDR2 is YFSETQ in the germline V gene. Trimming shortened V by 4 bases and J by 3 bases, and 11 bases separated the two germline ends. The CDR3 nucleotides read TGCGCCAGCAGCACAGGGCCTTTTGGGGCCAACGTCCTGACTTTC. Its protein product is CASSTGPFGANVLTF.

This rearrangement joins TRBV7-2 to TRBJ2-7; D ambiguous. The CDR3 covers 13 residues. The germline CDR1 and CDR2 sequences are SGHTA and FQGNSA. Trimming cost V 0 bases and J 5 bases, with 8 bases left between them. The CDR3 nucleotides read TGTGCCAGCAGCTTAGCGGGAACTAACGAGCAGTACTTC. As protein: CASSLAGTNEQYF.

The V call is TRBV18, the J call TRBJ1-1; TRBD1 might be the D (6 bases). The CDR3 spans 15 residues. Per the germline V gene, CDR1 is KGHSH and CDR2 is LQKENI. Trimming shortened V by 6 bases and J by 1 base, and 15 bases separated the two germline ends. CDR3 DNA sequence: TGTGCCAGCTCGGAGCGCCAGGGACAGAACACTGAAGCTTTCTTT. This encodes CASSERQGQNTEAFF. Complete variable domain (other parts from reference TRBV18 and TRBJ1-1): NAGVMQNPRHLVRRRGQEARLRCSPMKGHSHVYWYRQLPEEGLKFMVYLQKENIIDESGMPKERFSAEFPKEGPSILRIQQVVRGDSAAYFCASSERQGQNTEAFFGQGTRLTVV.

The gene calls are TRBV29-1 and TRBJ2-7; 8 bases line up with TRBD2. CDR1 is SQVTM, CDR2 ANQGSEA, per germline. This CDR3 comprises 13 residues. V dropped 2 bases and J dropped 2; count of bases not matched to a gene: 2. CDR3 in DNA: TGCAGCGTTGAACGGGGGGGCCCCTACGAGCAGTACTTC. Translated, it gives CSVERGGPYEQYF.

The J gene is TRBJ2-4, the V gene TRBV20-1, with D unclear. TRBJ2-7 explains the end of the DNA better; the J call may be wrong. Germline CDR1 reads DFQATT; CDR2 reads SNEGSKA (reference sequence). This CDR3 is built from 12 residues. The CDR3 nucleotides read TGCAGTGCTAGTGTACGCCGGGACGAGCAGTACTTC. It is translated as CSASVRRDEQYF.

This clonotype appeared a few times. The chain links TRBV4-2 to TRBJ2-4, with 9 bases matching TRBD2. V shed 0 bases and J 13 bases; nucleotides not matched to a gene: 13. Looked up from germline, CDR1 is LGHNA and CDR2 is YNFKEQ. The CDR3 contains 16 residues. The CDR3 sequence is CASSQEGLAHRGAQYF. The CDR3 DNA sequence: TGTGCCAGCAGCCAAGAGGGACTAGCCCACCGGGGGGCCCAGTACTTC.

This clonotype was picked up a small number of times. The V gene is TRBV6-5, the J gene TRBJ1-2, with D unresolved. CDR3 length: 16 amino acids. The ends were cut back, 2 bases at V and 4 bases at J, with 17 bases in the middle. CDR1 and CDR2 (germline): MNHEY, SVGAGI. As DNA, the CDR3 is TGTGCCAGCAGTTACGACCCGGCAGGCAGTGGCTATGGCTACACCTTC. It yields the protein CASSYDPAGSGYGYTF.

This clonotype has only a few counts. V and J are TRBV7-9 and TRBJ2-7, with D possibly being TRBD1 or TRBD2 (5 bases each). Germline CDR1 reads SEHNR; CDR2 reads FQNEAQ (reference sequence). The CDR3 is made up of 17 amino acids. Trimming left V 2 bases short and J 1 base short, with 18 bases between. The CDR3 nucleotides read TGTGCCAGCAGCTTATCAAACCAGGGAGTTGTATCCTACGAGCAGTACTTC. The encoded protein is CASSLSNQGVVSYEQYF.

V is TRBV28 and J is TRBJ1-2; perhaps TRBD1 as D (5 bases). Trimming took off 5 bases at V and 13 bases at J, with 14 bases between the two ends. The CDR3 is 11 amino acids. Germline V CDR1 and CDR2: MDHEN, SYDVKM. The CDR3 DNA sequence: TGTGCCAGCAGTCCCACGGGGGAATCCACCTTC. Translation gives CASSPTGESTF.

V usage is TRBV4-1 and J usage is TRBJ1-5; D not certain. Per germline, CDR1 MGHRA and CDR2 YSYEKL. Trimming took off 3 bases at V and 5 bases at J, with 11 bases between the two ends. This CDR3 contains 14 residues. The DNA for the CDR3 is TGCGCCAGCAGCCAGGGCCTTGGCGATCAGCCCCAGCATTTT. As protein: CASSQGLGDQPQHF.

The V gene is TRBV6-2 or TRBV6-3, the J gene TRBJ2-5, with 10 bases that match TRBD1. Germline CDR1 and CDR2: MNHEY and SVGEGT. The CDR3 covers 16 residues. Germline trimming cut 6 bases from V and 6 bases from J; bases unmatched to any gene: 13. As DNA, the CDR3 is TGTGCCAGCAGCCCCCCCGGGACAGGGGCTGGGAAGACCCAGTACTTC. It translates to CASSPPGTGAGKTQYF.

The chain combines TRBV20-1 with TRBJ2-1, with a tentative D call TRBD1 (5 bases). The CDR3 extends over 14 amino acids. CDR1 is DFQATT, CDR2 SNEGSKA, per germline (reference sequence). Trimming left V 6 bases short and J 3 bases short, with 15 bases between. The CDR3 here is CSALPRVGYNEQFF. CDR3 DNA sequence: TGCAGTGCCCTGCCCAGGGTGGGCTACAATGAGCAGTTCTTC.

V usage is TRBV12-3 or TRBV12-4 and J usage is TRBJ2-7; D is perhaps TRBD2 (5 bases). The CDR3 runs 16 residues. V lost 5 bases to trimming and J lost 3 bases, with 20 bases between them. The CDR3 sequence is CASSLIKGREGYEQYF. As DNA, the CDR3 is TGTGCCAGCAGTCTAATCAAGGGTAGAGAGGGCTACGAGCAGTACTTC.